The 3 T cell receptor beta chains given below trace back to one sample, sequenced in a study of T cell responses to AZD1222 COVID-19 vaccine. The method was immunoSEQ multiplex PCR; TCRdb's version includes in-frame clones alone and lacks a portion of them. The table includes roughly 120,000 clones, approximately 90% detected once. This material consisted of peripheral blood, taken on day 0 of AZD1222 vaccination. The receptor set was obtained from an adult in good health.

The chain carries TRBV6-5 and TRBJ1-3; D gene ambiguous. CDR1 MNHEY and CDR2 SVGAGI come from the germline V gene. The V end was cut by 0 bases, the J end by 2 bases, with 11 bases between. This CDR3 is 16 amino acids long. This CDR3 is CASSYSKGATGNTIYF. The DNA for the CDR3 is TGTGCCAGCAGTTACTCGAAGGGCGCGACTGGAAACACCATATATTTT.

This clone was counted between two and nine times. CDR3 sequence reads: CASSQISTGSGNTIYF. CDR3 coding DNA: TGTGCCAGCAGCCAAATTTCCACAGGGTCTGGAAACACCATATATTTT. This chain connects TRBV14 to TRBJ1-3; weak D call: TRBD1 (6 bases). Germline CDR1 and CDR2: SGHDN and FVKESK. Trimming took 2 bases from V and 1 from J, leaving 12 bases between them. This CDR3 comprises 16 residues.

The chain combines TRBV7-8 with TRBJ1-1; TRBD1 agrees at 7 bases. Germline assignment: CDR1 SGHVS and CDR2 FQNEAQ. This CDR3 has 13 residues. The V segment lost 5 bases and the J segment 7 bases; nucleotides outside the gene matches: 7. The CDR3 nucleotides are TGTGCCAGCAGCCGGGACAGAGAAAATGAAGCTTTCTTT. Translation: CASSRDRENEAFF.